Listed here are 30 T cell receptor beta chains from one sample, sequenced in a study of blood T cell repertoires in COVID-19. This table comes from immunoSEQ multiplex PCR, and its TCRdb copy is limited to in-frame clones, with some not included. The sample holds 160,000 or so clones, around 83% seen once. The specimen sequenced was peripheral blood. These receptor sequences come from a woman aged 45 to 65 with COVID-19, enrolled during active disease.

This clone was recorded a few times. The chain uses TRBV6-5 and TRBJ2-7; 9 positions agree with TRBD2. This CDR3 comprises 15 residues. Germline CDR1 reads MNHEY; CDR2 reads SVGAGI. The V and J ends lost 6 bases and 0 bases, in that order; junction bases with no gene match: 6. In DNA form, the CDR3 reads TGTGCCAGCAGCCCCGGCGGGGGGGGCTCCTACGAGCAGTACTTC. As protein: CASSPGGGGSYEQYF.

V usage is TRBV18 and J usage is TRBJ1-6; no clear D gene. Germline-derived CDR1 and CDR2 are KGHSH and LQKENI. V was clipped by 4 bases and J by 7 bases, with 11 bases between them. The CDR3 has 14 amino acids. CDR3 in amino acids: CASSQDIYNSPLHF. The DNA for the CDR3 is TGTGCCAGCTCACAAGACATATACAATTCACCCCTCCACTTT. Variable domain in full (rest from reference TRBV18 and TRBJ1-6): NAGVMQNPRHLVRRRGQEARLRCSPMKGHSHVYWYRQLPEEGLKFMVYLQKENIIDESGMPKERFSAEFPKEGPSILRIQQVVRGDSAAYFCASSQDIYNSPLHFGNGTRLTVT.

This clone has a single count. The chain joins TRBV4-3 to TRBJ2-1; possibly TRBD1 for D (6 bases). The V gene lost 1 base and the J gene lost 2 bases, with 18 bases spanning the gap. CDR1 is LGHNA and CDR2 is YSLEER in the germline V gene. CDR3 size: 18 residues. The CDR3 DNA is TGCGCCAGCAGCCAAGGAGCCGTGGACAGTGGCGCCTACAATGAGCAGTTCTTC. Amino acid sequence: CASSQGAVDSGAYNEQFF.

The J gene is TRBJ1-5, the V gene TRBV7-9, with TRBD1 identical over 8 bases. CDR1 is SEHNR and CDR2 is FQNEAQ in the germline V gene (reference sequence). The CDR3 is made up of 16 amino acids. After removal of 5 bases from V and 4 bases from J, the junction contained 10 bases not matched to a gene. The CDR3 is CASSPQGQAINQPQHF. The CDR3 DNA reads as TGTGCCAGCAGCCCGCAGGGACAGGCGATAAATCAGCCCCAGCATTTT.

The CDR3 here is CASSEVWGVTDTQYF. As DNA, the CDR3 is TGTGCCAGCAGCGAGGTTTGGGGGGTGACAGATACGCAGTATTTT. The gene calls are TRBV7-6 and TRBJ2-3, with D possibly matching TRBD2 (6 bases). This CDR3 is 15 amino acids long. Trimming shortened V by 5 bases and J by 3 bases, and 15 bases separated the two germline ends. Germline V gene sequence: CDR1 SGHVS, CDR2 FNYEAQ.

The J gene is TRBJ1-2, the V gene TRBV19, with TRBD1 matching over 9 bases. The CDR3 sequence is 15 residues long. Trimming removed 5 bases from V and 5 bases from J; junction bases left unmatched: 9. The germline V gene encodes CDR1 LNHDA and CDR2 SQIVND (reference sequence). CDR3: CASSGPGQGLYGYTF. The CDR3, as DNA: TGTGCCAGTAGTGGACCGGGACAGGGACTGTATGGCTACACCTTC.

This clone was observed a single time. This chain joins TRBV19 and TRBJ1-5, with 10 bases lining up with TRBD1. Per the germline V gene, CDR1 is LNHDA and CDR2 is SQIVND (reference sequence). CDR3 length: 17 amino acids. Trimming removed 1 base from V and 6 bases from J; junction bases left unmatched: 9. This CDR3 reads CASSIAGTGAGRQPQHF. In DNA, the CDR3 is TGTGCCAGTAGTATAGCGGGGACAGGGGCGGGCCGTCAGCCCCAGCATTTT.

This clone was observed a single time. The identical CDR3 is also encoded by other nucleotide sequences in the sample. V and J are TRBV9 and TRBJ1-3, with TRBD1 identical over 7 bases. CDR3 length: 15 amino acids. Germline values: CDR1 SGDLS, CDR2 YYNGEE. V trimming: 0 bases; J trimming: 2 bases; junction bases outside the gene matches: 2. The CDR3 region has the DNA TGTGCCAGCAGCGTAGGGGACAGTGCTGGAAACACCATATATTTT. Its protein is CASSVGDSAGNTIYF. Variable domain in full (rest from reference TRBV9 and TRBJ1-3): DSGVTQTPKHLITATGQRVTLRCSPRSGDLSVYWYQQSLDQGLQFLIQYYNGEERAKGNILERFSAQQFPDLHSELNLSSLELGDSALYFCASSVGDSAGNTIYFGEGSWLTVV.

The chain is built from TRBV2 and TRBJ2-5; TRBD2 aligns across 9 bases. This CDR3 is 15 amino acids long. CDR1 and CDR2 from the germline V gene are SNHLY and FYNNEI. The ends lost 2 bases at V and 7 bases at J; junction bases unmatched: 8. The CDR3 DNA sequence: TGTGCCAGCAGTGAACTTGGTAGAGCGGGAGGGACCCAGTACTTC. Translation: CASSELGRAGGTQYF.

V is TRBV24-1 and J is TRBJ2-3; tentatively, D is TRBD1 (5 bases). This CDR3 region has 15 residues. Germline assignment: CDR1 KGHDR and CDR2 SFDVKD. V was clipped by 10 bases and J by 5 bases, with 21 bases between them. CDR3 sequence reads: CATQAQDLVGDTQYF. CDR3 sequence (DNA): TGTGCCACGCAAGCACAGGATCTTGTAGGAGATACGCAGTATTTT.

This chain joins TRBV7-2 and TRBJ2-1, with 12 nucleotides matching TRBD2. V shed 1 base, J shed 8 bases, and the junction held 3 bases outside the gene matches. This CDR3 region has 15 residues. Germline V gene sequence: CDR1 SGHTA, CDR2 FQGNSA. DNA for the CDR3: TGTGCCAGCAGCTTAGATCTAGCGGGGGGGGATGAGCAGTTCTTC. Translation: CASSLDLAGGDEQFF.

The J gene is TRBJ2-3, the V gene TRBV5-1, with 10 bases that match TRBD1. CDR1 SGHRS and CDR2 YFSETQ come from the germline V gene. The CDR3 contains 17 residues. J was trimmed by 2 bases and V by 1 base; bases with no gene match: 7. Written as DNA, the CDR3 is TGCGCCAGCAGCTTGTCTGGGACAGGGGTAGACACAGATACGCAGTATTTT. As protein: CASSLSGTGVDTDTQYF.

The chain has TRBV19 and TRBJ1-5, with 7 bases lining up with TRBD1. Unmatched junction bases numbered 4, after V lost 3 bases and J lost 5 bases. This CDR3 spans 14 amino acids. Germline V gene lookup returns CDR1 LNHDA and CDR2 SQIVND (reference sequence). CDR3 nucleotide sequence: TGTGCCAGTAGTATGAGGCAGGGGGATCAGCCCCAGCATTTT. Protein sequence: CASSMRQGDQPQHF.

CDR3 region: CASSSLYEQYF. The CDR3 nucleotides are TGTGCCAGCAGTTCACTCTACGAGCAGTACTTC. The V call is TRBV28, the J call TRBJ2-7; D is ambiguous. The ends were cut back, 4 bases at V and 3 bases at J, with 4 bases in the middle. The CDR3 is 11 residues long. Germline assignment: CDR1 MDHEN and CDR2 SYDVKM.

The chain combines TRBV13 with TRBJ1-6; D gene uncertain. The V and J ends lost 0 bases and 6 bases respectively, with 9 bases between them. This CDR3 has 15 residues. Germline-derived CDR1 and CDR2 are PRHDT and FYEKMQ (reference sequence). CDR3 DNA: TGTGCCAGCAGCTTAGGTCTGAGCTCTAATTCACCCCTCCACTTT. Its translation: CASSLGLSSNSPLHF.

The chain joins TRBV6-2 or TRBV6-3 to TRBJ2-3; D might be TRBD1 (5 bases). The CDR3 consists of 15 residues. Germline V gene sequence: CDR1 MNHEY, CDR2 SVGEGT. Trimming removed 2 bases from V and 4 bases from J, with 13 bases in between. The CDR3 region has the DNA TGTGCCAGCAGTTACACCCTCGAAGGGGCAGATACGCAGTATTTT. Translation gives CASSYTLEGADTQYF.

The chain carries TRBV6-2 or TRBV6-3 and TRBJ1-2; weak D call: TRBD1 (6 bases). The V end lost 6 bases, the J end lost 8 bases, and 25 bases lay between the germline ends. Germline V gene data show CDR1 as MNHEY and CDR2 as SVGEGT. The CDR3 has 16 residues. In nucleotides, the CDR3 is TGTGCCAGCAGCCCACGGATTGGGGGCGCGTTTGGGGGCTACACCTTC. Translated: CASSPRIGGAFGGYTF.

The chain couples TRBV14 to TRBJ2-5; 7 positions agree with TRBD1. The ends lost 4 bases at V and 5 bases at J; junction bases unmatched: 13. The CDR3 runs to 16 residues. Germline lookup yields CDR1 SGHDN and CDR2 FVKESK. The CDR3 bases are TGTGCCAGCAGCCCTCACAGGGGAGCGGAGCTGGAGACCCAGTACTTC. Amino acids: CASSPHRGAELETQYF.

The rearrangement joins TRBV7-3 to TRBJ1-3; D uncertain. Trimming removed 0 bases from V and 0 bases from J, with 9 bases in between. CDR1 is SGHTA, CDR2 FQGTGA, per germline. This CDR3 spans 16 amino acids. CDR3 protein: CASSLTSPGSGNTIYF. The CDR3 DNA reads TGTGCCAGCAGCTTAACGTCCCCAGGCTCTGGAAACACCATATATTTT.

The rearrangement uses TRBV6-5 and TRBJ1-2; D call uncertain. The CDR3 totals 12 residues. Trimming pared 8 bases from V and 2 bases from J, leaving 9 bases between. Per the germline V gene, CDR1 is MNHEY and CDR2 is SVGAGI. The CDR3 bases are TGTGCCAGCCACACGGGGAACTATGGCTACACCTTC. Its translation: CASHTGNYGYTF.

The chain joins TRBV10-3 to TRBJ1-6; no firm D call. With 6 bases removed from V and 4 bases from J, the gap between germline ends came to 10 bases. The CDR3 is 14 residues long. Germline V gene data show CDR1 as ENHRY and CDR2 as SYGVKD. In nucleotides, the CDR3 is TGTGCCATCAGGGAGACTGTATATAATTCACCCCTCCACTTT. Protein: CAIRETVYNSPLHF.

This clone was recorded a few times. V usage is TRBV11-2 and J usage is TRBJ1-6; 7 nucleotides match TRBD1. Unmatched junction bases numbered 1, after V lost 1 base and J lost 7 bases. CDR1 and CDR2 (germline): SGHAT, FQNNGV. The CDR3 is 14 amino acids. CDR3 in DNA: TGTGCCAGCAGCTTAGCCAGGGGGAATTCACCCCTCCACTTT. Translating it yields CASSLARGNSPLHF.

This clone was detected once. The chain carries TRBV3-1 (or the pseudogene TRBV3-2) and TRBJ2-1, with TRBD2 matching over 15 bases. The junction had 5 bases not matched to a gene; V was cut back by 6 bases and J by 8 bases. Germline V gives CDR1 LGHDT, CDR2 YNNKEL (reference sequence). This CDR3 is 15 amino acids long. CDR3 nucleotides: TGTGCCAGCAGACAGGGACTAGCGGGAGGCGATGAGCAGTTCTTC. Encoded protein: CASRQGLAGGDEQFF.

The CDR3 DNA sequence: TGTGCCAGCAGCGTCCAAAGGGGTATCGGGGGGCAGTTAGGGGCCAACGTCCTGACTTTC. It is translated as CASSVQRGIGGQLGANVLTF. V and J are TRBV9 and TRBJ2-6; TRBD2 is a possible D gene (7 bases). This CDR3 is built from 20 residues. Germline V lookup: CDR1 SGDLS, CDR2 YYNGEE. Trimming removed 2 bases at V and 4 bases at J, with 25 bases between.

The chain couples TRBV7-9 to TRBJ1-4; D is unresolved. The CDR3 is 18 amino acids. The ends were cut back, 6 bases at V and 0 bases at J, with 20 bases in the middle. Germline V gene data show CDR1 as SEHNR and CDR2 as FQNEAQ (reference sequence). The CDR3 sequence: CASRPLSPRRATNEKLFF. The CDR3 DNA is TGTGCCAGCAGACCTTTATCCCCTAGGCGTGCAACTAATGAAAAACTGTTTTTT.

The chain joins TRBV27 to TRBJ1-2; TRBD1 is a possible D gene (5 bases). This CDR3 spans 12 amino acids. Germline CDR1 is MNHEY and CDR2 is SMNVEV (reference sequence). The V gene lost 8 bases and the J gene lost 6 bases, with 13 bases spanning the gap. The CDR3 region has the DNA TGTGCCAGCCTAAGTCCAGGGAATGGCTACACCTTC. It translates to CASLSPGNGYTF.

The gene calls are TRBV6-5 and TRBJ1-2; the D gene is possibly TRBD1 (5 bases). Germline CDR1 MNHEY, CDR2 SVGAGI. V was trimmed by 11 bases and J by 4 bases, leaving 17 bases between them. The CDR3 runs to 13 residues. The CDR3, as DNA: TGTGCCTCCGCGACCAGGGTGGGCTATGGCTACACCTTC. It codes for CASATRVGYGYTF.

The chain recombines TRBV5-6 with TRBJ2-1, with D unresolved. The CDR3 is 16 amino acids. Germline CDR1 is SGHDT and CDR2 is YYEEEE. Trimming took 0 bases from V and 0 from J, leaving 10 bases between them. The CDR3 DNA is TGTGCCAGCAGCTTGGAATTCCCGAGCTCCTACAATGAGCAGTTCTTC. It codes for CASSLEFPSSYNEQFF.

V and J are TRBV29-1 and TRBJ2-5, with 9 positions matching TRBD2. The CDR3 covers 15 residues. With 1 base clipped from V and 2 bases from J, the junction kept 5 bases outside the gene matches. Germline V gene lookup returns CDR1 SQVTM and CDR2 ANQGSEA. The CDR3 sequence is CSVEVSGLAQETQYF. The CDR3 DNA is TGCAGCGTTGAAGTGTCGGGACTAGCTCAAGAGACCCAGTACTTC.

J is TRBJ1-1 and V is TRBV5-1; 9 positions match TRBD1. CDR3 size: 18 residues. V lost 0 bases, J lost 4 bases, and 13 bases stayed unmatched. Germline lookup yields CDR1 SGHRS and CDR2 YFSETQ. The CDR3 DNA follows: TGCGCCAGCAGCTTGGGACAGGGGGTCTTTGAGCCGTCCACTGAAGCTTTCTTT. Protein sequence: CASSLGQGVFEPSTEAFF.